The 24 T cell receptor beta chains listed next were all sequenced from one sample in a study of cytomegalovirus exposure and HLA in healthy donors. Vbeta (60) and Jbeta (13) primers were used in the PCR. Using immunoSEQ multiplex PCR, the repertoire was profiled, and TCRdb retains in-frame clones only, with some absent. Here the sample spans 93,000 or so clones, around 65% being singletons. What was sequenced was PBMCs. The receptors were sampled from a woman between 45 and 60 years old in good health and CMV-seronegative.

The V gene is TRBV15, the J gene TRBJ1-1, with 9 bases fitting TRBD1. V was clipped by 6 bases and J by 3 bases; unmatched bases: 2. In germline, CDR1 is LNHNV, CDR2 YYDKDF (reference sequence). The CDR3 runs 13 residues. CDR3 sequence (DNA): TGTGCCACCAGTACAGGGGGCTACACTGAAGCTTTCTTT. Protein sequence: CATSTGGYTEAFF.

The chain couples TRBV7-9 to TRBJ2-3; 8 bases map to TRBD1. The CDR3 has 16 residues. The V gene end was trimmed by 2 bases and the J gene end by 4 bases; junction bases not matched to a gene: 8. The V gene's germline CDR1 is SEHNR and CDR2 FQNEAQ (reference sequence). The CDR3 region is CASSLNTGGMADTQYF. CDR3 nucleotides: TGTGCCAGCAGCTTAAATACAGGGGGAATGGCAGATACGCAGTATTTT.

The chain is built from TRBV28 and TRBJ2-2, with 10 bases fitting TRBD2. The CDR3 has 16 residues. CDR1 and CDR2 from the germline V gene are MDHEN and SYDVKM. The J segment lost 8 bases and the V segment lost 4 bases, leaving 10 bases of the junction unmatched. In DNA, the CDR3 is TGTGCCAGCAGTTCTAGCGGGAGTATTCGAACGGGGGAGCTGTTTTTT. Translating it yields CASSSSGSIRTGELFF. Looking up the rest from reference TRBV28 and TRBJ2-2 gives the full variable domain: DVKVTQSSRYLVKRTGEKVFLECVQDMDHENMFWYRQDPGLGLRLIYFSYDVKMKEKGDIPEGYSVSREKKERFSLILESASTNQTSMYLCASSSSGSIRTGELFFGEGSRLTVL.

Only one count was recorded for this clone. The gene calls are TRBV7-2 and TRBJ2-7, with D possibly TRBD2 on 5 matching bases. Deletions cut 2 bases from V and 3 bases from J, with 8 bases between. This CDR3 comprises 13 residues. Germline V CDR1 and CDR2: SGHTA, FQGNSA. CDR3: CASSLIGSYEQYF. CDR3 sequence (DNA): TGTGCCAGCAGCTTAATTGGGAGCTACGAGCAGTACTTC. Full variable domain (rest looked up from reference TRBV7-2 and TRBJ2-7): GAGVSQSPSNKVTEKGKDVELRCDPISGHTALYWYRQSLGQGLEFLIYFQGNSAPDKSGLPSDRFSAERTGGSVSTLTIQRTQQEDSAVYLCASSLIGSYEQYFGPGTRLTVT.

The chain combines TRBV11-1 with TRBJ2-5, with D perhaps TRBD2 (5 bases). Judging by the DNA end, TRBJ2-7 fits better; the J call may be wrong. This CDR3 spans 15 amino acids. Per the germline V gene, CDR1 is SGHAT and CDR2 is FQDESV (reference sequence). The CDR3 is CASSPTDGRGDEQYF. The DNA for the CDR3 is TGTGCCAGCAGCCCAACCGATGGACGGGGAGACGAGCAGTACTTC.

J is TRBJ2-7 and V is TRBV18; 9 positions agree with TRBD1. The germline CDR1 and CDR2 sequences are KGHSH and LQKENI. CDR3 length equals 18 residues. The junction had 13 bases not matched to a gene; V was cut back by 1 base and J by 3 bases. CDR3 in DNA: TGTGCCAGCTCACCACGGCCCGTGGGACAGGGAACAATCTACGAGCAGTACTTC. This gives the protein CASSPRPVGQGTIYEQYF.

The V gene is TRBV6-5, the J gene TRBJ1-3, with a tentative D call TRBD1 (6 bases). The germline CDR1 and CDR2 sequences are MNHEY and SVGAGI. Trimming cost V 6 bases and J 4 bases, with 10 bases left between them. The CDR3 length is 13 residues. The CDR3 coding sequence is TGTGCCAGCAGATCAGGGGCGGGAAACACCATATATTTT. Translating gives CASRSGAGNTIYF.

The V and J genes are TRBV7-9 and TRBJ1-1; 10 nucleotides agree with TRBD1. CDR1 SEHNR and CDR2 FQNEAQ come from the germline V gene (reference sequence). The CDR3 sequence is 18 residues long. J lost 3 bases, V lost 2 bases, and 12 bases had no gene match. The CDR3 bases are TGTGCCAGCAGCTTATGGGGAAGGGGGACAGGGGTTTACACTGAAGCTTTCTTT. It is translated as CASSLWGRGTGVYTEAFF.

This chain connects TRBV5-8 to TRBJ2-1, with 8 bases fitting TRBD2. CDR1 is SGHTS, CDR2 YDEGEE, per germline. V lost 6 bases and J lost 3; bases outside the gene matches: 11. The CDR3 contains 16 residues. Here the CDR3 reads CASKLRVSGDYNEQFF. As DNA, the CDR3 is TGTGCCAGCAAGCTCAGGGTTAGCGGGGACTACAATGAGCAGTTCTTC.

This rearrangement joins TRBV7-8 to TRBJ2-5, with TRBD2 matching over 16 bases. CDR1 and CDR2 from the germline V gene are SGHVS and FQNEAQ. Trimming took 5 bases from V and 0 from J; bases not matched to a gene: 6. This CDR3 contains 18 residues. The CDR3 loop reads CASSLGLAGGGYQETQYF. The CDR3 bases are TGTGCCAGCAGCCTGGGACTAGCGGGAGGGGGGTACCAAGAGACCCAGTACTTC.

The CDR3 loop is CSVETIEYTEAFF. CDR3 DNA sequence: TGCAGCGTTGAAACGATCGAGTACACTGAAGCTTTCTTT. The rearrangement uses TRBV29-1 and TRBJ1-1; D not certain. Germline V gene data show CDR1 as SQVTM and CDR2 as ANQGSEA. This CDR3 has 13 residues. V lost 2 bases and J lost 3, with 10 bases in between.

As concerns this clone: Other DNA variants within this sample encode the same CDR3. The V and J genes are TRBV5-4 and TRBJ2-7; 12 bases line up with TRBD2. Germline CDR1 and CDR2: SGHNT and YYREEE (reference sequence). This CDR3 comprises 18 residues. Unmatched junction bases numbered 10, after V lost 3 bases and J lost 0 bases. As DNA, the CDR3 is TGTGCCAGCAGCTCGGGACTAGCGGGCTCCAGTGACTCCTACGAGCAGTACTTC. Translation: CASSSGLAGSSDSYEQYF.

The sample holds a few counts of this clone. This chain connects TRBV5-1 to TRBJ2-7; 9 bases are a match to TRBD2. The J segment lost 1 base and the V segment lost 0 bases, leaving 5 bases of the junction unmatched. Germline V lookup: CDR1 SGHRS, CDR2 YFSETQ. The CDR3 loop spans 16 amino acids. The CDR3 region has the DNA TGCGCCAGCAGCTTGGTTGTAGCGGGGGTTTCCTACGAGCAGTACTTC. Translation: CASSLVVAGVSYEQYF. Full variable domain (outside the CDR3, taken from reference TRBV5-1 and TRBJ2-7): KAGVTQTPRYLIKTRGQQVTLSCSPISGHRSVSWYQQTPGQGLQFLFEYFSETQRNKGNFPGRFSGRQFSNSRSEMNVSTLELGDSALYLCASSLVVAGVSYEQYFGPGTRLTVT.

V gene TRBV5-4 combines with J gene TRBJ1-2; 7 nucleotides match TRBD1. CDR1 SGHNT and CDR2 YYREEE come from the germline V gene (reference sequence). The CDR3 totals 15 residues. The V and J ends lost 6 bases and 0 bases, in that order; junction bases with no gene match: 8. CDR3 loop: CASTKGTATNYGYTF. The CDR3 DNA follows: TGTGCCAGCACCAAGGGGACAGCGACTAACTATGGCTACACCTTC.

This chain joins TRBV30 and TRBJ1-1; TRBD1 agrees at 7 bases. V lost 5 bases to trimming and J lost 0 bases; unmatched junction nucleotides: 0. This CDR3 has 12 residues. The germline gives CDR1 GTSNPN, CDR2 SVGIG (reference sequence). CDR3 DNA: TGTGCCTGGGACAGGGTGAACACTGAAGCTTTCTTT. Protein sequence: CAWDRVNTEAFF.

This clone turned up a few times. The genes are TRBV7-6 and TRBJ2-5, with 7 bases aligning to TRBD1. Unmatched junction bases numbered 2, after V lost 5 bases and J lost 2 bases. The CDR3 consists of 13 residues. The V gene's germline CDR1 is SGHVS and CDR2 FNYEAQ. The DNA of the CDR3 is TGTGCCAGCAGCCGGGACAGTCAAGAGACCCAGTACTTC. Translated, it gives CASSRDSQETQYF.

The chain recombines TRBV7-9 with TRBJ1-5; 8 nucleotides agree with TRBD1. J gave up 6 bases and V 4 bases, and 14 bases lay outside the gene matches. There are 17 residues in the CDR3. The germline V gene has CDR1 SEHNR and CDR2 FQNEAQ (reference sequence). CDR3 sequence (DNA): TGTGCCAGCAGCTACTTCCCGAGGGACAGGATTCCTCAGCCCCAGCATTTT. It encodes CASSYFPRDRIPQPQHF.

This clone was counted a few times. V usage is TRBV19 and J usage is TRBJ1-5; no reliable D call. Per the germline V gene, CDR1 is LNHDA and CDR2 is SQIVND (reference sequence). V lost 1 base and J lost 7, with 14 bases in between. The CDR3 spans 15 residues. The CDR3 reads CASSIVLERWQPQHF. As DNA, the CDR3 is TGTGCCAGTAGTATAGTTTTAGAGCGGTGGCAGCCCCAGCATTTT.

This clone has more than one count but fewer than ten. CDR3 bases: TGTGCCAGCGGCGGGAGTTTCTACAATGAGCAGTTCTTC. This gives the protein CASGGSFYNEQFF. V and J are TRBV7-2 and TRBJ2-1; 7 positions agree with TRBD2. This CDR3 region has 13 residues. The V and J ends lost 8 bases and 3 bases, in that order; junction bases with no gene match: 4. Germline CDR1 reads SGHTA; CDR2 reads FQGNSA.

This CDR3 is CASTPGGGGYNEQFF. CDR3 nucleotide sequence: TGCGCCAGCACCCCGGGGGGCGGGGGGTACAATGAGCAGTTCTTC. The V gene is TRBV5-1, the J gene TRBJ2-1; 8 nucleotides align to TRBD2. Germline V gives CDR1 SGHRS, CDR2 YFSETQ. The CDR3 extends over 15 amino acids. V trimming: 6 bases; J trimming: 4 bases; junction bases outside the gene matches: 9. The full variable domain, in which reference TRBV5-1 and TRBJ2-1 provide the parts outside the CDR3, is KAGVTQTPRYLIKTRGQQVTLSCSPISGHRSVSWYQQTPGQGLQFLFEYFSETQRNKGNFPGRFSGRQFSNSRSEMNVSTLELGDSALYLCASTPGGGGYNEQFFGPGTRLTVL.

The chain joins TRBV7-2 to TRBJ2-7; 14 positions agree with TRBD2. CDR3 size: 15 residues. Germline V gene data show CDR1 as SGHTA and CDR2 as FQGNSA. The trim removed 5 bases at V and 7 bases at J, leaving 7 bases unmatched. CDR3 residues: CASSPRLAGGGEQYF. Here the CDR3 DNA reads TGTGCCAGCAGCCCTCGACTAGCGGGAGGGGGTGAGCAGTACTTC.

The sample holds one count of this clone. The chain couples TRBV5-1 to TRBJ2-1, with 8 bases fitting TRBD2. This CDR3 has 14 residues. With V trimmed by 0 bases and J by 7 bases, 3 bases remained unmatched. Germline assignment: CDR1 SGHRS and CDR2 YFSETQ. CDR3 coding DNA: TGCGCCAGCAGCTTGGTCGGGAGGGAAAATGAGCAGTTCTTC. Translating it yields CASSLVGRENEQFF.

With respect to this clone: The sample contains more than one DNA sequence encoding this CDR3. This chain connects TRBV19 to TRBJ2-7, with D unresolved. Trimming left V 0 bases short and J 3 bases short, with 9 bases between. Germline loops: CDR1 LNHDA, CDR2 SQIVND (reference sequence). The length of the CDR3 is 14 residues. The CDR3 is CASSIDHEVYEQYF. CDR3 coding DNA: TGTGCCAGTAGTATAGATCACGAGGTCTACGAGCAGTACTTC.

In nucleotides, the CDR3 is TGTGCCAGCAGCCCGGGACTAATAACCTACGAGCAGTACTTC. Protein sequence: CASSPGLITYEQYF. The chain employs TRBV5-6 and TRBJ2-7, with 7 positions matching TRBD2. The V gene's germline CDR1 is SGHDT and CDR2 YYEEEE. The CDR3 is made up of 14 amino acids. V was pared by 4 bases and J by 2 bases, with 6 bases of the junction left unmatched.